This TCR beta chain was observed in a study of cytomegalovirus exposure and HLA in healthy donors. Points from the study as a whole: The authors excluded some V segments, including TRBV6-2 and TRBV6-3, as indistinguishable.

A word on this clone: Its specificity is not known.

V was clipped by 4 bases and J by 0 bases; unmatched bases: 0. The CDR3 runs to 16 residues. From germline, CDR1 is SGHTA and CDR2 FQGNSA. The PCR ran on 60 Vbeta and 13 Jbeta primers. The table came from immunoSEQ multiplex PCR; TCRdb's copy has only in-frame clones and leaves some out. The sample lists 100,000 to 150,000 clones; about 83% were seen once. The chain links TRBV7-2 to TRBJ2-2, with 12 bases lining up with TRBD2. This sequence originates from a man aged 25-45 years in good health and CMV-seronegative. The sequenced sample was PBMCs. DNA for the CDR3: TGTGCCAGCAGCTGGACTAGCGGGGCGAACACCGGGGAGCTGTTTTTT. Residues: CASSWTSGANTGELFF.